The T cell receptor (beta chain) under discussion was sequenced for a study of PD-1 blockade in classical Hodgkin lymphoma. Notes on the study in general: Sources of repertoire differences remain undefined, possibly disease activity or prior therapy. Newly diagnosed patients and complete responders had comparable diversity at baseline. There was a significant rise in CD4+ TCR diversity by C4D1, with no such rise for CD8+.

Details on this clone: The antigen is unknown.

This CDR3 comprises 15 residues. The V end was cut by 4 bases, the J end by 5 bases, with 17 bases between. Germline loops: CDR1 MNHEY, CDR2 SMNVEV (reference sequence). Here immunoSEQ multiplex PCR was the method, and the copy in TCRdb shows in-frame clones only, minus some. The sample gives some 60,000 clones, 80% to 90% of which show up once; approximately 15% is in the top ten. After autologous stem cell transplantation all patients relapsed, and prior brentuximab vedotin exposure differed between cohorts. Sequencing was performed on peripheral blood mononuclear cells (PBMCs), taken at baseline. This chain links TRBV27 with TRBJ2-5, with D perhaps given as TRBD1 or TRBD2 (6 bases each). This sequence was found in a human donor with classical Hodgkin lymphoma. In nucleotides, the CDR3 is TGTGCCAGCAGTTGGGTCAGGGGACTGGGGGAGACCCAGTACTTC. It codes for CASSWVRGLGETQYF.